The rows below give T cell receptor beta chains drawn from one sample of a study of PD-1 and CTLA-4 blockade in melanoma. Clones were sequenced by immunoSEQ multiplex PCR, and TCRdb holds only the in-frame ones, with some missing. The data hold about 29,000 clones, with roughly nine tenths observed a single time. Sequenced here: CD8+ T cells from peripheral blood, sampled before anti-PD-1 treatment. These receptors all stem from a human donor with melanoma. Both conserved end residues are part of each CDR3. Fields, in order: V gene, clone size, D gene, J gene, CDR3 protein, CDR3 DNA. D genes are given only for firm matches. Clone size is stated in some rows and not others, as once, few, many or a class when expanded.

TRBV28	-	TRBD1	TRBJ1-5	CASSSRDSGNQPQHF	TGTGCCAGCAGTTCCAGGGACAGCGGCAATCAGCCCCAGCATTTT
TRBV25-1	-	-	TRBJ2-7	CASSETDLSYEQYF	TGTGCCAGCAGTGAAACAGATCTCTCCTACGAGCAGTACTTC
TRBV7-9	-	-	TRBJ1-1	CASSSDLEAFF	TGTGCCAGCAGCTCAGACCTTGAAGCTTTCTTT
TRBV7-6	-	TRBD1	TRBJ1-4	CASSPGTGGATNEKLFF	TGTGCCAGCAGCCCCGGGACAGGGGGAGCAACTAATGAAAAACTGTTTTTT
TRBV10-2	-	TRBD1	TRBJ1-5	CATSGQGAQPQHF	TGCGCCACTTCAGGACAGGGGGCCCAGCCCCAGCATTTT
TRBV5-1	-	-	TRBJ2-1	CASSLNRNNEQFF	TGCGCCAGCAGCTTAAATAGGAACAATGAGCAGTTCTTC
TRBV19	-	-	TRBJ2-7	CASSIAALKGVNEQYF	TGTGCCAGTAGTATAGCGGCCTTAAAGGGAGTGAACGAGCAGTACTTC
TRBV6-6	-	-	TRBJ1-3	CASTPGYSSGNTIYF	TGTGCCAGCACCCCGGGGTACTCCTCTGGAAACACCATATATTTT
TRBV15	-	-	TRBJ2-6	CATSAREQGGANVLTF	TGTGCCACCAGCGCCCGAGAACAGGGAGGGGCCAACGTCCTGACTTTC
TRBV7-9	-	-	TRBJ1-2	CASSFSGNDGYTF	TGTGCCAGCAGCTTTTCAGGGAATGATGGCTACACCTTC
TRBV6-5	-	-	TRBJ1-1	CASSFLTGFNTEAFF	TGTGCCAGCAGTTTCCTTACAGGTTTTAACACTGAAGCTTTCTTT
TRBV28	-	TRBD1	TRBJ2-5	CASSLPPTGQETQYF	TGTGCCAGCAGTTTACCACCGACAGGGCAAGAGACCCAGTACTTC
TRBV7-9	once	-	TRBJ2-7	CASSLFSYEQYF	TGTGCCAGCAGCTTATTCTCCTACGAGCAGTACTTC
TRBV19	-	TRBD1	TRBJ1-1	CASSIFDRAGDTEAFF	TGTGCCAGTAGTATTTTCGACAGGGCGGGGGACACTGAAGCTTTCTTT
TRBV5-1	-	-	TRBJ1-6	CASSLWTGANSPLHF	TGCGCCAGCAGCCTTTGGACTGGTGCTAATTCACCCCTCCACTTT
TRBV3-1/TRBV3-2	few	TRBD1	TRBJ1-2	CASSQDWTGVDYGYTF	TGTGCCAGCAGCCAAGATTGGACAGGGGTGGACTATGGCTACACCTTC
TRBV9	-	-	TRBJ1-6	CASSPFRDNSPLHF	TGTGCCAGCAGCCCCTTCAGGGATAATTCACCCCTCCACTTT
TRBV30	-	TRBD1	TRBJ1-6	CAWSTGQGYSPLHF	TGTGCCTGGAGTACGGGACAGGGCTATTCACCCCTCCACTTT
TRBV7-8	-	-	TRBJ1-1	CASSAPGKLNTEAFF	TGTGCCAGCAGCGCGCCGGGAAAATTGAACACTGAAGCTTTCTTT
TRBV2	-	-	TRBJ2-2	CASSRGLDRELFF	TGTGCCAGCAGCCGCGGGCTAGATAGGGAGCTGTTTTTT
TRBV6-5	-	TRBD2	TRBJ2-1	CASGGGVWNEQFF	TGTGCCAGCGGGGGAGGGGTCTGGAATGAGCAGTTCTTC
TRBV27	-	-	TRBJ2-3	CASSSSPWSSTDTQYF	TGTGCCAGCAGTTCAAGTCCGTGGAGTAGCACAGATACGCAGTATTTT
TRBV10-2	-	TRBD2	TRBJ2-5	CASSEGLAGVGGETQYF	TGCGCCAGCAGTGAGGGACTAGCGGGAGTCGGGGGAGAGACCCAGTACTTC
TRBV7-9	-	-	TRBJ1-3	CASSFQSSGNTIYF	TGTGCCAGCAGCTTTCAGAGCTCTGGAAACACCATATATTTT
TRBV30	-	-	TRBJ2-7	CAWSVDSYEQYF	TGTGCCTGGAGTGTAGACAGCTACGAGCAGTACTTC
TRBV24-1	-	-	TRBJ1-2	CATSDSRQNYGYTF	TGTGCCACCAGTGATTCTCGGCAGAACTATGGCTACACCTTC
TRBV14	-	-	TRBJ2-1	CASSQDLGDSYNEQFF	TGTGCCAGCAGCCAAGATTTGGGAGACTCCTACAATGAGCAGTTCTTC
TRBV19	-	-	TRBJ1-5	CASSIDLYQQVQPQHF	TGTGCCAGTAGTATAGATCTATACCAACAGGTACAGCCCCAGCATTTT
TRBV28	-	TRBD2	TRBJ2-1	CASSPWTSGSLSEQFF	TGTGCCAGCAGTCCATGGACTAGCGGGAGTTTAAGTGAGCAGTTCTTC
TRBV5-1	-	TRBD2	TRBJ2-5	CASSFTSGREYQETQYF	TGCGCCAGCAGCTTTACTAGCGGGAGGGAATACCAAGAGACCCAGTACTTC
TRBV30	-	TRBD2	TRBJ2-5	CAWSSASGGMVEETQYF	TGTGCCTGGAGTAGCGCGAGCGGGGGGATGGTTGAGGAGACCCAGTACTTC